This T cell receptor (beta chain) was captured in a study of cytomegalovirus exposure and HLA in healthy donors. Study observations and caveats: Follow-up analysis seemed to connect common viral pathogens with several of the most significant clusters identified. An analysis done earlier found most TCR beta V segments productive about 87% or about 30% of the time.

The V end was cut by 3 bases, the J end by 5 bases, with 5 bases between. Germline V gene data show CDR1 as SGHDT and CDR2 as YYEEEE. This CDR3 is built from 11 residues. A multiplex PCR was run with 60 Vbeta primers and 13 Jbeta primers. Assay: immunoSEQ multiplex PCR; the TCRdb copy retains only in-frame clones and omits some. This repertoire shows around 150,000 clones, roughly 80% found once; its top ten account for 6.5% to 7.5%. This clone was seen a handful of times. Antigen unknown. This chain connects TRBV5-6 to TRBJ2-5; D unresolved. The sample taken for sequencing was PBMCs. The TCR originated in a woman aged 25 to 39 in good health and CMV-seropositive. The CDR3 DNA reads as TGTGCCAGCAGCTGGCAGGAGACCCAGTACTTC. Encoded protein: CASSWQETQYF.